Shown below are 18 T cell receptor beta chains from a single sample sequenced in a study of blood T cells in healthy people across ages. The second PCR ran about 6 to 11 cycles with a sample-barcoded 5' primer and J-beta primers. TCRdb independently ran MiXCR on the 5' RACE reads; one entry per CDR3 protein. There are 1.5 million to 2 million distinct CDR3 sequences in the sample; about 50% occur only once, and around 2.1% lies in the top ten. The sample was blood. All receptors come from a woman aged 40 to 50 in good health.

The sample holds a few counts of this clonotype. V gene TRBV7-3 combines with J gene TRBJ2-1; D perhaps matches TRBD1 (5 bases). CDR3 length: 17 amino acids. Germline V gene sequence: CDR1 SGHTA, CDR2 FQGTGA. V was pared by 5 bases and J by 0 bases, with 17 bases between. CDR3 in DNA: TGTGCCAGCAGCCCCGGTCCAGGGCGACTCTCCTACAATGAGCAGTTCTTC. As protein: CASSPGPGRLSYNEQFF.

This clonotype was seen only a few times. The rearrangement joins TRBV7-2 to TRBJ2-4; 11 positions agree with TRBD2. The J call may be incorrect, as the DNA end agrees better with TRBJ2-5. CDR3 length equals 15 residues. Germline CDR1 SGHTA, CDR2 FQGNSA. DNA of the CDR3: TGTGCCAGCAGTTACTGGGGACTAGCGGAAGAGACCCAGTACTTC. It is translated as CASSYWGLAEETQYF.

This clonotype was seen a few times. The chain couples TRBV6-2 or TRBV6-3 to TRBJ2-7; no firm D call. Germline values: CDR1 MNHEY, CDR2 SVGEGT. There are 13 residues in the CDR3. Trimming shortened V by 5 bases and J by 0 bases, and 8 bases separated the two germline ends. CDR3 in DNA: TGTGCCAGCAGTGATCCCCCCTCCTACGAGCAGTACTTC. It translates to CASSDPPSYEQYF.

This clonotype was observed a few times. This rearrangement joins TRBV4-3 to TRBJ2-3, with D unclear. Per germline, CDR1 LGHNA and CDR2 YSLEER. CDR3 length equals 18 residues. Trimming left V 1 base short and J 4 bases short, with 21 bases between. The CDR3 DNA follows: TGCGCCAGCAGCCAAGGAAACTACTTGCAGCTTAGGTCAGATACGCAGTATTTT. Its protein is CASSQGNYLQLRSDTQYF.

V usage is TRBV5-1 and J usage is TRBJ2-3, with TRBD1 matching over 10 bases. The CDR3 has 17 amino acids. The trim removed 5 bases at V and 3 bases at J, leaving 12 bases unmatched. CDR1 and CDR2 (germline): SGHRS, YFSETQ. The CDR3 loop reads CASSLTRDRGWTDTQYF. The CDR3 DNA sequence: TGCGCCAGCAGTCTTACGCGGGACAGGGGTTGGACAGATACGCAGTATTTT.

The CDR3 here is CASSHQSSDYGYTF. In DNA, the CDR3 is TGCGCCAGCAGCCATCAATCCTCGGACTATGGCTACACCTTC. This chain joins TRBV4-1 and TRBJ1-2; D not certain. Germline CDR1 reads MGHRA; CDR2 reads YSYEKL. Trimming took 3 bases from V and 3 from J, leaving 11 bases between them. This CDR3 is 14 amino acids long.

The chain employs TRBV7-9 and TRBJ2-3; D gene uncertain. The CDR3 has 15 residues. Trimming left V 5 bases short and J 2 bases short, with 14 bases between. Germline CDR1 reads SEHNR; CDR2 reads FQNEAQ (reference sequence). As DNA, the CDR3 is TGTGCCAGCAGCCTATCGCCGCGCATCACAGATACGCAGTATTTT. Translated: CASSLSPRITDTQYF.

In this sample, this clonotype turned up a few times. This chain joins TRBV7-9 and TRBJ1-5, with a weak D call TRBD1 (6 bases). Germline CDR1 and CDR2: SEHNR and FQNEAQ (reference sequence). V lost 5 bases, J lost 8 bases, and 19 bases lay in between. There are 15 residues in the CDR3. This chain's CDR3 is CASSPGSGVSEPQHF. The CDR3 DNA is TGTGCCAGCAGCCCCGGGTCAGGGGTCTCGGAGCCCCAGCATTTT.

The chain employs TRBV12-3 or TRBV12-4 and TRBJ1-1; 7 nucleotides match TRBD1. This CDR3 has 11 residues. The trim removed 5 bases at V and 10 bases at J, leaving 4 bases unmatched. As DNA, the CDR3 is TGTGCCAGCAGTCCGACAGGGCCAGCTTTCTTT. It translates to CASSPTGPAFF.

The chain couples TRBV6-5 to TRBJ2-5, with D perhaps TRBD2 (5 bases). The DNA end favors TRBJ2-1, so the J call may be wrong. CDR3 length: 13 residues. The germline V gene encodes CDR1 MNHEY and CDR2 SVGAGI. The chain's CDR3 is CASRNGLQETQFF. The CDR3 nucleotides are TGTGCCAGCAGAAACGGACTGCAAGAGACCCAGTTCTTC.

This chain connects TRBV12-3 or TRBV12-4 to TRBJ1-6; D call uncertain. This CDR3 has 12 residues. Deletions cut 8 bases from V and 6 bases from J, with 8 bases between. CDR3 nucleotides: TGTGCCAGCGGGAATGGTAATTCACCCCTCCACTTT. Translated: CASGNGNSPLHF.

The genes are TRBV21-1 and TRBJ2-3. TRBV21-1 is termed a pseudogene. This CDR3 contains 16 residues. For the CDR3, the DNA is TGTGCCAGCAGCAAAGTTGGCGGCCCTAGCACAGATACGCAGTATTTT. Amino acids: CASSKVGGPSTDTQYF.

This rearrangement joins TRBV11-2 to TRBJ2-7, with no clear D. The V end was cut by 3 bases, the J end by 2 bases, with 11 bases between. Germline V lookup: CDR1 SGHAT, CDR2 FQNNGV. This CDR3 comprises 14 residues. The CDR3 reads CASSLVGKPYEQYF. For the CDR3, the DNA is TGTGCCAGCAGCTTGGTAGGGAAACCCTACGAGCAGTACTTC.

V and J are TRBV27 and TRBJ1-1, with D unresolved. The length of the CDR3 is 11 residues. The germline gives CDR1 MNHEY, CDR2 SMNVEV (reference sequence). V lost 8 bases to trimming and J lost 1 base, with 5 bases between them. The CDR3 sequence is CASYRNTEAFF. CDR3 sequence (DNA): TGTGCCAGCTATAGGAACACTGAAGCTTTCTTT.

This clonotype was seen a few times. This chain connects TRBV24-1 to TRBJ2-1; 7 bases align to TRBD1. Germline V lookup: CDR1 KGHDR, CDR2 SFDVKD. V dropped 6 bases and J dropped 4; count of bases not matched to a gene: 8. The CDR3 is 15 residues long. CDR3 coding DNA: TGTGCCACCAGTAGGGCGACAGGGATTTACAATGAGCAGTTCTTC. Its translation: CATSRATGIYNEQFF.

The CDR3 bases are TGTGCCAGCAGCCCCGGGACAGGAAGAATCGTCGAAAAACTGTTTTTT. This encodes CASSPGTGRIVEKLFF. The chain has TRBV11-1 and TRBJ1-4; TRBD1 aligns across 8 bases. The ends lost 5 bases at V and 8 bases at J; junction bases unmatched: 13. Germline V gives CDR1 SGHAT, CDR2 FQDESV (reference sequence). The CDR3 loop spans 16 amino acids.

CDR3 amino acids: CASSPVHPGYTF. In nucleotides, the CDR3 is TGTGCCAGCTCACCAGTGCACCCCGGCTACACCTTC. The chain has TRBV18 and TRBJ1-2; D uncertain. V lost 2 bases and J lost 8, with 9 bases in between. Germline lookup yields CDR1 KGHSH and CDR2 LQKENI. This CDR3 is 12 amino acids long. Filled out from reference TRBV18 and TRBJ1-2, the complete variable domain reads NAGVMQNPRHLVRRRGQEARLRCSPMKGHSHVYWYRQLPEEGLKFMVYLQKENIIDESGMPKERFSAEFPKEGPSILRIQQVVRGDSAAYFCASSPVHPGYTFGSGTRLTVV.

This clonotype was observed once. The chain carries TRBV3-1 and TRBJ2-7, with D uncertain. The CDR3 length is 15 residues. Germline assignment: CDR1 LGHDT and CDR2 YNNKEL (reference sequence). With 4 bases removed from V and 0 bases from J, the gap between germline ends came to 13 bases. CDR3 residues: CASSPGLRSSYEQYF. The DNA of the CDR3 is TGTGCCAGCAGCCCGGGTCTCAGGAGCTCCTACGAGCAGTACTTC.